The T cell receptor beta chain described here comes from a study of T cell responses to AZD1222 COVID-19 vaccine. Study-level findings and limits: Only five or six AZD1222 recipients were seropositive at baseline.

A note on this clone: The antigen remains unidentified.

The assay was immunoSEQ multiplex PCR, and TCRdb's table has in-frame clones only and misses some. This table has around 73,000 clones, roughly 87% appearing once. Sequencing used peripheral blood, obtained 28 days after the second AZD1222 dose. The sequence was collected from an adult who received the AZD1222 COVID-19 vaccine.

CDR3 loop: CASSVAPQGAGNTIYF. CDR3 DNA: TGTGCCAGCAGCGTAGCCCCCCAGGGAGCCGGAAACACCATATATTTT. This chain joins TRBV9 and TRBJ1-3, with D perhaps TRBD1 (5 bases). The CDR3 has 16 residues. The V and J ends lost 0 bases and 4 bases respectively, with 14 bases between them. CDR1 and CDR2 (germline): SGDLS, YYNGEE.